The 3 T cell receptor beta chains below come from one sample, sequenced in a study of cytomegalovirus exposure and HLA in healthy donors. This PCR relied on a set of 60 Vbeta primers and 13 Jbeta primers. Here immunoSEQ multiplex PCR was the method, and the copy in TCRdb shows in-frame clones only, minus some. Here the sample spans approximately 150,000 clones, roughly 80% being singletons. The specimen sequenced was PBMCs. The receptors here all came from a middle-aged man in good health and CMV-seropositive.

This chain joins TRBV6-5 and TRBJ2-7, with 8 bases that match TRBD2. The CDR3 covers 15 residues. Germline trimming cut 6 bases from V and 0 bases from J; bases unmatched to any gene: 7. Germline loops: CDR1 MNHEY, CDR2 SVGAGI. In nucleotides, the CDR3 is TGTGCCAGCAGATATGGACTAGCCTCCTCCTACGAGCAGTACTTC. Its protein is CASRYGLASSYEQYF.

In DNA, the CDR3 is TGCAGCGTCGTGGACACGGGAGGCAATCAGCCCCAGCATTTT. Protein sequence: CSVVDTGGNQPQHF. V is TRBV29-1 and J is TRBJ1-5, with a tentative D call TRBD1 (5 bases). The CDR3 extends over 14 amino acids. Germline values: CDR1 SQVTM, CDR2 ANQGSEA. Trimming cost V 6 bases and J 2 bases, with 14 bases left between them.

The chain carries TRBV5-1 and TRBJ2-3; 13 bases line up with TRBD2. Germline V CDR1 and CDR2: SGHRS, YFSETQ. This CDR3 comprises 15 residues. The ends lost 2 bases at V and 6 bases at J; junction bases unmatched: 3. CDR3 residues: CASSLTTSGGDTQYF. For the CDR3, the DNA is TGCGCCAGCAGCTTAACGACTAGCGGGGGGGATACGCAGTATTTT.